The 17 T cell receptor beta chains given below trace back to one sample, sequenced in a study of blood T cell repertoires in COVID-19. Data came from immunoSEQ multiplex PCR; TCRdb stores just in-frame clones and leaves some out. The sample comprises more than 200,000 clones, around 83% of which are singletons, and roughly a tenth rests with the top ten. Sequencing used peripheral blood. The receptors come from a woman aged 50 to 65 with COVID-19, enrolled during active disease.

This chain uses TRBV7-2 with TRBJ2-2; 12 bases are a match to TRBD1. V shed 4 bases and J 6 bases; nucleotides not matched to a gene: 6. CDR3 length: 16 residues. The V gene's germline CDR1 is SGHTA and CDR2 FQGNSA. CDR3 sequence (DNA): TGTGCCAGCAGCTCCGGGACAGGGGGCGGTCCCGGGGAGCTGTTTTTT. As protein: CASSSGTGGGPGELFF.

The genes are TRBV7-9 and TRBJ1-1; D is unclear. The CDR3 is 14 amino acids. V was pared by 1 base and J by 0 bases, with 6 bases between. Germline assignment: CDR1 SEHNR and CDR2 FQNEAQ (reference sequence). The chain's CDR3 is CASSLVGVNTEAFF. CDR3 nucleotide sequence: TGTGCCAGCAGCTTAGTCGGGGTGAACACTGAAGCTTTCTTT.

The chain links TRBV5-1 to TRBJ2-7; 7 bases match TRBD2. V dropped 7 bases and J dropped 3; count of bases not matched to a gene: 1. Germline-derived CDR1 and CDR2 are SGHRS and YFSETQ. The CDR3 has 11 residues. CDR3 region: CASGGGYEQYF. For the CDR3, the DNA is TGCGCCAGCGGGGGGGGCTACGAGCAGTACTTC.

The V and J genes are TRBV6-4 and TRBJ2-7, with 7 nucleotides matching TRBD2. The germline V gene encodes CDR1 MRHNA and CDR2 SNTAGT. CDR3 size: 15 residues. The CDR3 nucleotides read TGTAGCACCTTCAGGGAGGGCCAGCAAACCTACGAGCAGTACGTC. This sequence encodes CSTFREGQQTYEQYV.

This chain uses TRBV6-5 with TRBJ2-7; TRBD1 agrees at 7 bases. The V segment lost 6 bases and the J segment 1 base; nucleotides outside the gene matches: 6. The CDR3 sequence is 14 residues long. Germline V gives CDR1 MNHEY, CDR2 SVGAGI. The CDR3 loop is CASRRDSLSYEQYF. CDR3 bases: TGTGCCAGCAGAAGGGACAGCCTATCCTACGAGCAGTACTTC.

This chain links TRBV29-1 with TRBJ2-4; possible D gene TRBD2, 6 bases. The V gene's germline CDR1 is SQVTM and CDR2 ANQGSEA. Trimming removed 6 bases from V and 9 bases from J, with 18 bases in between. CDR3 size: 13 residues. The CDR3 is CSVFGSGRSIQYF. CDR3 coding DNA: TGCAGCGTCTTCGGGTCTGGGAGGAGCATTCAGTACTTC. Looking up the rest from reference TRBV29-1 and TRBJ2-4 gives the full variable domain: SAVISQKPSRDICQRGTSLTIQCQVDSQVTMMFWYRQQPGQSLTLIATANQGSEATYESGFVIDKFPISRPNLTFSTLTVSNMSPEDSSIYLCSVFGSGRSIQYFGAGTRLSVL.

Notes on this clone: This sample includes further DNA sequences coding for the same CDR3. The J gene is TRBJ2-7, the V gene TRBV19; no reliable D call. The CDR3 runs 13 residues. Germline assignment: CDR1 LNHDA and CDR2 SQIVND (reference sequence). V lost 3 bases and J 2 bases, leaving 8 bases between the germline ends. The CDR3 DNA reads TGTGCCAGTAGTATTGGGCGTACCTACGAGCAGTACTTC. Protein product: CASSIGRTYEQYF.

The rearrangement joins TRBV29-1 to TRBJ2-7; TRBD1 is a possible D gene (5 bases). The CDR3 runs to 12 residues. The V and J ends lost 5 bases and 1 base respectively, with 9 bases between them. Looked up from germline, CDR1 is SQVTM and CDR2 is ANQGSEA. Here the CDR3 DNA reads TGCAGCGTTCGACAGCTATCCTACGAGCAGTACTTC. This codes for CSVRQLSYEQYF.

This clone was seen a single time. The chain links TRBV5-1 to TRBJ1-2, with D possibly matching TRBD1 (5 bases). V lost 4 bases and J 6 bases, leaving 25 bases between the germline ends. Germline CDR1 SGHRS, CDR2 YFSETQ. The CDR3 has 17 residues. The CDR3: CASSHGGGSPLRDGYTF. CDR3 nucleotides: TGCGCCAGCAGCCACGGGGGGGGATCTCCCCTACGGGATGGCTACACCTTC.

The genes are TRBV7-8 and TRBJ2-6, with 10 positions matching TRBD1. CDR3 length equals 17 residues. The germline gives CDR1 SGHVS, CDR2 FQNEAQ. The junction had 11 bases not matched to a gene; V was cut back by 8 bases and J by 4 bases. CDR3 in amino acids: CASRRGQGTYGANVLTF. As DNA, the CDR3 is TGTGCCAGCCGCAGGGGACAGGGGACTTACGGGGCCAACGTCCTGACTTTC.

V gene TRBV24-1 combines with J gene TRBJ2-3; the D gene is possibly TRBD2 (7 bases). The V end lost 8 bases, the J end lost 5 bases, and 16 bases lay between the germline ends. The germline gives CDR1 KGHDR, CDR2 SFDVKD. The CDR3 consists of 14 residues. The chain's CDR3 is CATNGGGAGDTQYF. CDR3 coding DNA: TGTGCCACCAACGGAGGGGGGGCGGGAGATACGCAGTATTTT.

The chain combines TRBV6-4 with TRBJ2-3; a weak D match, TRBD2 (5 bases). The CDR3 length is 14 residues. Trimming pared 4 bases from V and 4 bases from J, leaving 12 bases between. The germline V gene encodes CDR1 MRHNA and CDR2 SNTAGT. CDR3: CASSAGSIADTQYF. Written as DNA, the CDR3 is TGTGCCAGCAGTGCGGGGTCGATCGCAGATACGCAGTATTTT.

Ten or more counts support this clone. The gene calls are TRBV5-1 and TRBJ2-3, with D possibly being TRBD2 (5 bases). With 0 bases removed from V and 3 bases from J, the gap between germline ends came to 11 bases. The CDR3 has 15 amino acids. CDR1 and CDR2 (germline): SGHRS, YFSETQ. In nucleotides, the CDR3 is TGCGCCAGCAGCTTGGGCTCCACTAGAACAGATACGCAGTATTTT. This translates into CASSLGSTRTDTQYF. Filled out from reference TRBV5-1 and TRBJ2-3, the complete variable domain reads KAGVTQTPRYLIKTRGQQVTLSCSPISGHRSVSWYQQTPGQGLQFLFEYFSETQRNKGNFPGRFSGRQFSNSRSEMNVSTLELGDSALYLCASSLGSTRTDTQYFGPGTRLTVL.

The V call is TRBV30, the J call TRBJ1-1, with D possibly matching TRBD1 (5 bases). The CDR3 runs to 14 residues. Germline assignment: CDR1 GTSNPN and CDR2 SVGIG (reference sequence). Trimming stripped 4 bases from V and 6 bases from J, with 18 bases between. Written as DNA, the CDR3 is TGTGCCTGGAACACTTGGGAACAGGTTTCTGAAGCTTTCTTT. As protein: CAWNTWEQVSEAFF.

The chain joins TRBV9 to TRBJ2-1, with TRBD2 as a possible D gene (5 bases). The CDR3 has 15 amino acids. Germline assignment: CDR1 SGDLS and CDR2 YYNGEE. V dropped 4 bases and J dropped 6 bases, with 17 bases sitting between them. This chain's CDR3 is CASSPGTRGSNEQFF. The DNA for the CDR3 is TGTGCCAGCAGCCCCGGAACCCGGGGATCCAATGAGCAGTTCTTC.

The J gene is TRBJ2-2, the V gene TRBV18; D perhaps matches TRBD2 (5 bases). V dropped 3 bases and J dropped 4 bases, with 15 bases sitting between them. Germline CDR1 reads KGHSH; CDR2 reads LQKENI. This CDR3 has 16 residues. The DNA of the CDR3 is TGTGCCAGCTCACCGCAACCGAGGGAAACCACCGGGGAGCTGTTTTTT. As protein: CASSPQPRETTGELFF.

The chain links TRBV7-9 to TRBJ2-7; 10 nucleotides match TRBD1. This CDR3 contains 16 residues. J lost 3 bases, V lost 6 bases, and 11 bases had no gene match. The germline V gene encodes CDR1 SEHNR and CDR2 FQNEAQ (reference sequence). The CDR3 loop is CASRPTFGTGDYEQYF. CDR3 DNA sequence: TGTGCCAGCAGACCGACTTTTGGGACAGGGGACTACGAGCAGTACTTC.